This record covers a single T cell receptor beta chain. What it binds is not known. TCRdb ran MiXCR on the 5' RACE reads and lists one entry per CDR3 protein. In the table there are 170,000 or so distinct CDR3 sequences, 31% of which are singletons. With 0 bases removed from V and 0 bases from J, the gap between germline ends came to 21 bases. The germline CDR1 and CDR2 sequences are DFQATT and SNEGSKA (reference sequence). There are 19 residues in the CDR3. This sample was taken from a study of T-cell memory formation after mild COVID-19. Looking at the study overall: TCR clusters were mostly donor specific. The study, taken as a whole, reports: In second-wave clones peaking day 37, SARS-CoV-2 specificity remained unconfirmed. Memory from before infection featured some responding clones, which suggests cross-reactive memory joined. The main location of contracting CD4+ clones was CM and EM, and that of contracting CD8+ clones was EMRA.

The clonotype originates from an adult woman who had mild COVID-19 (a few samples of this study predate the infection). Cell type and time point are not known. Sequencing input: PBMCs or a T cell subset sorted from them (not recorded which). The chain recombines TRBV20-1 with TRBJ2-1, with D perhaps TRBD1 or TRBD2 (5 bases each). CDR3 sequence (DNA): TGCAGTGCTAGAGATCTGGGGCTAGCAGTGGCGCTCTCCTACAATGAGCAGTTCTTC. Residues: CSARDLGLAVALSYNEQFF.